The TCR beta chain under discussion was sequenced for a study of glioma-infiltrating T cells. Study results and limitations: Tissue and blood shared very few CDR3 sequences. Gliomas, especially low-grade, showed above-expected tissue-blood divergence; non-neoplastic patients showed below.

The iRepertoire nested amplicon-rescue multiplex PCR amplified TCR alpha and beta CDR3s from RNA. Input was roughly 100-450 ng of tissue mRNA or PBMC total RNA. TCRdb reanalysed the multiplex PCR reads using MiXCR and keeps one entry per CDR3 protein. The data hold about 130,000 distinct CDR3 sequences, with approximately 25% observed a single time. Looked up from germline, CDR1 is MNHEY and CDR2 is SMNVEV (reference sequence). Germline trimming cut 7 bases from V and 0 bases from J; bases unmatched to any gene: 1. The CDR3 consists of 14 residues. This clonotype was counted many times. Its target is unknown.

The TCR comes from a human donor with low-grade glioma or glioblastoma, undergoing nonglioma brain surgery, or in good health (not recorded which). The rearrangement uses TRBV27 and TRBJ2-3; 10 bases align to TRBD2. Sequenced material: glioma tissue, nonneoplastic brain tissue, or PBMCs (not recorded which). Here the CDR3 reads CASTTSGSTDTQYF. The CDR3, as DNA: TGTGCCAGCACGACTAGCGGGAGCACAGATACGCAGTATTTT.